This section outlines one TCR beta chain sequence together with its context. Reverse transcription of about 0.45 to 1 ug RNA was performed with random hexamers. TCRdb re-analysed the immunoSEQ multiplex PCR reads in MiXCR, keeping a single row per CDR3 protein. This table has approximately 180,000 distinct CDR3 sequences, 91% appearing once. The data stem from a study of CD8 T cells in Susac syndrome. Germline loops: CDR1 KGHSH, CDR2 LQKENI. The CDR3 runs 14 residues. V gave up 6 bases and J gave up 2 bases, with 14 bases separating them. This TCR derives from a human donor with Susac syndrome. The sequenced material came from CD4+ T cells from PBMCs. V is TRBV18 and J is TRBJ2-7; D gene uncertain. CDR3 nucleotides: TGTGCCAGCTCCCGCCGGAGAGAAGCCTACGAGCAGTACTTC. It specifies CASSRRREAYEQYF.